This is a list of T cell receptor beta chains from one sample in a study of T cell repertoires in cytomegalovirus infection. TCRdb ran MiXCR on the reads and lists one entry per CDR3 protein. The table has around 180,000 distinct CDR3 sequences, roughly 27% seen once. Sequenced sample: PBMCs. All receptors come from a human donor in good health (CMV status not recorded). Some clones in this sample may be carry-over from other donors' samples. The CDR3 runs from the conserved cysteine through the conserved F or W. The D gene is left open where the match is weak. For some rows the clone size is stated as once, few or many, or as a class when expanded; others skip it.

J,V,D,size,CDR3,DNA
TRBJ1-2,TRBV6-2/TRBV6-3,NA,few,CASSKTGTYGYTF,TGTGCCAGCAGTAAAACAGGGACCTATGGCTACACCTTC
TRBJ1-6,TRBV7-2,NA,NA,CASRSDGLGSPLHF,TGTGCCAGCAGATCTGACGGATTGGGTTCACCCCTCCACTTT
TRBJ1-4,TRBV10-3,NA,few,CAISGAEDEKLFF,TGTGCCATCTCCGGGGCGGAAGATGAAAAACTGTTTTTT
TRBJ2-6,TRBV7-2,NA,many,CASSVTGRVSGANVLTF,TGTGCCAGCAGCGTAACAGGGAGGGTATCTGGGGCCAACGTCCTGACTTTC
TRBJ2-1,TRBV7-2,NA,many,CASSVTNREQFF,TGTGCCAGCAGCGTTACGAACCGGGAGCAGTTCTTC
TRBJ2-1,TRBV6-6,TRBD2,NA,CASKTGSWEGEQFF,TGTGCCAGCAAAACCGGGTCCTGGGAGGGTGAGCAGTTCTTC
TRBJ1-1,TRBV7-3,TRBD1,few,CASSYATGENTEAFF,TGTGCCAGCAGCTACGCGACAGGGGAAAACACTGAAGCTTTCTTT
TRBJ1-5,TRBV2,NA,many,CASSEGGENQPQHF,TGTGCCAGCAGTGAGGGAGGGGAGAATCAGCCCCAGCATTTT
TRBJ1-2,TRBV2,NA,few,CASSEDRGYTF,TGTGCCAGCAGTGAAGACAGGGGCTACACCTTC
TRBJ2-1,TRBV7-6,NA,few,CASSLERPDEQFF,TGTGCCAGCAGCTTAGAACGGCCAGACGAGCAGTTCTTC
TRBJ1-5,TRBV27,TRBD1,few,CASSLQGGFDQPQHF,TGTGCCAGCAGTTTACAGGGGGGCTTCGATCAGCCCCAGCATTTT
TRBJ1-2,TRBV12-3/TRBV12-4,NA,NA,CASSWSRGGYTF,TGTGCCAGCAGTTGGTCCCGCGGGGGCTACACCTTC
TRBJ1-5,TRBV6-1,NA,NA,CASNRGSSNQPQHF,TGTGCCAGCAACAGAGGGAGTAGCAATCAGCCCCAGCATTTT
TRBJ1-5,TRBV12-3/TRBV12-4,TRBD1,NA,CASSFTGTGVNQPQHF,TGTGCCAGCAGTTTTACGGGGACAGGGGTGAATCAGCCCCAGCATTTT
TRBJ1-1,TRBV2,NA,NA,CATSNGGRGGTEAFF,TGTGCCACCTCGAACGGGGGCAGGGGTGGCACTGAAGCTTTCTTT
TRBJ1-3,TRBV19,NA,few,CASSTGTTSHGNTIYF,TGTGCCAGTAGTACCGGGACAACTTCTCATGGAAACACCATATATTTT
TRBJ2-7,TRBV6-6,TRBD1,few,CASRLPDRSYEQYF,TGTGCCAGCAGACTACCGGACAGGTCCTACGAGCAGTACTTC
TRBJ2-3,TRBV30,NA,few,CAWSVHRLGRSSAGDTQYF,TGTGCCTGGAGTGTACATCGGTTGGGCAGGAGTTCAGCTGGAGATACGCAGTATTTT
TRBJ1-2,TRBV7-3,NA,few,CASSASGEGYGYTF,TGTGCCAGCAGCGCCAGTGGGGAAGGTTATGGCTACACCTTC
TRBJ1-5,TRBV7-2,NA,NA,CASSSAGGAYQPQHF,TGTGCCAGCAGCTCGGCGGGGGGGGCCTATCAGCCCCAGCATTTT
TRBJ2-5,TRBV29-1,NA,NA,CSVGGGMSRETQYF,TGCAGCGTTGGAGGCGGGATGAGTAGAGAGACCCAGTACTTC
TRBJ2-2,TRBV7-2,NA,many,CASSSPVTGELFF,TGTGCCAGCAGCTCTCCGGTCACCGGGGAGCTGTTTTTT
TRBJ2-2,TRBV7-6,NA,NA,CASSPLGAFGTGELFF,TGTGCCAGCAGCCCTCTCGGGGCCTTTGGCACCGGGGAGCTGTTTTTT
TRBJ1-2,TRBV10-3,NA,NA,CAIGVGEGGSNYGYTF,TGTGCCATCGGTGTTGGAGAGGGAGGATCCAACTATGGCTACACCTTC